The 5 T cell receptor beta chains reported below all come from one sample, sequenced in a study of blood T cell repertoires in COVID-19. Clones were read by immunoSEQ multiplex PCR, and TCRdb kept only the in-frame ones, dropping some. The data contain about 380,000 clones, around 87% of them seen just once; the ten biggest clones take up 6.5%. Sequencing was performed on peripheral blood. The receptors were gathered from a man between 18 and 29 years old with active or convalescent COVID-19.

V and J are TRBV24-1 and TRBJ1-3, with 8 bases identical to TRBD1. The V and J ends lost 2 bases and 2 bases, in that order; junction bases with no gene match: 4. This CDR3 is built from 16 residues. Looked up from germline, CDR1 is KGHDR and CDR2 is SFDVKD. The CDR3 loop reads CATSDSQGAPGNTIYF. CDR3 in DNA: TGTGCCACCAGTGATTCTCAGGGGGCGCCTGGAAACACCATATATTTT.

This chain connects TRBV28 to TRBJ1-1; D may be TRBD1 (5 bases). V dropped 1 base and J dropped 6 bases, with 21 bases sitting between them. This CDR3 has 17 amino acids. Germline V gives CDR1 MDHEN, CDR2 SYDVKM. Here the CDR3 reads CASSLYSGRGVWSEAFF. In DNA, the CDR3 is TGTGCCAGCAGTTTATATAGCGGGCGGGGGGTATGGTCTGAAGCTTTCTTT.

This clone has just one count. The gene calls are TRBV14 and TRBJ2-5; 11 bases map to TRBD2. The CDR3 totals 16 residues. The V gene end was trimmed by 1 base and the J gene end by 2 bases; junction bases not matched to a gene: 3. CDR1 and CDR2 (germline): SGHDN, FVKESK. CDR3 amino acids: CASSQVGTSGQETQYF. The CDR3 DNA reads TGTGCCAGCAGCCAAGTTGGGACTAGCGGACAAGAGACCCAGTACTTC.

The chain links TRBV3-1 (or the pseudogene TRBV3-2) to TRBJ2-2; 12 bases agree with TRBD2. V shed 5 bases and J 5 bases; nucleotides not matched to a gene: 9. The CDR3 covers 17 residues. Germline V lookup: CDR1 LGHDT, CDR2 YNNKEL (reference sequence). The CDR3 spells CASSIIPGLAGTGELFF. CDR3 nucleotides: TGTGCCAGCAGCATTATTCCGGGACTAGCGGGTACCGGGGAGCTGTTTTTT.

V usage is TRBV6-2 or TRBV6-3 and J usage is TRBJ2-7; 11 nucleotides agree with TRBD1. Germline V gene data show CDR1 as MNHEY and CDR2 as SVGEGT. J lost 5 bases, V lost 6 bases, and 9 bases had no gene match. This CDR3 has 15 amino acids. The DNA of the CDR3 is TGTGCCAGCAGCTCCGGGACAGGGGGTCTCGACGAGCAGTACTTC. The encoded protein is CASSSGTGGLDEQYF.